Reported below is one T cell receptor beta chain. Its target is not known. Clones were read by immunoSEQ multiplex PCR, and TCRdb kept only the in-frame ones, dropping some. The sample records over 150,000 clones, approximately 90% being singletons. This specimen comes from a study of T cell responses to AZD1222 COVID-19 vaccine. V shed 3 bases and J shed 2 bases, with 14 bases lying between them. Germline-derived CDR1 and CDR2 are LNHDA and SQIVND (reference sequence). This CDR3 spans 16 amino acids. General study results and limits: Only after the peak T cell response were repertoires sampled.

This TCR was sampled from an adult in good health. Sequenced here: peripheral blood, sampled on day 0 of AZD1222 vaccination. This chain uses TRBV19 with TRBJ1-3; no definite D call. The CDR3 nucleotides are TGTGCCAGTAGTATGTCAGCAAGATACACTGGAAACACCATATATTTT. The encoded protein is CASSMSARYTGNTIYF.